Sequencing of this T cell receptor (beta chain) was carried out in a study of blood T cell repertoires in COVID-19. Study in general: The samples span acute and convalescent COVID-19 from the United States, Italy and Spain.

Germline V lookup: CDR1 SGHNT, CDR2 YYREEE (reference sequence). CDR3 length equals 16 residues. The ends lost 3 bases at V and 5 bases at J; junction bases unmatched: 9. Original processing methods: Using reference gene primer amplification, nucleated cell counts were estimated. Repertoires were generated with immunoSEQ multiplex PCR, while TCRdb's copy carries only in-frame clones and drops some. V and J calls and clone size are copied from that table; D and trimming were computed from the DNA. The sample lists over 200,000 clones, under 90% occurring once. Participants came from fewer than 25 US areas, aged roughly 18 to 100 years. Recovered participants had two consecutive negative NP/OP PCR tests, healthcare professional clearance, or symptom resolution.

This chain links TRBV5-4 with TRBJ2-5; 11 nucleotides align to TRBD1. The sample was PBMCs or T cells enriched from blood (not recorded which). This clonotype was obtained from a man aged 60 to 69 who had recovered from COVID-19. In DNA, the CDR3 is TGTGCCAGCAGCTCCGGACAGGGGGCCGGTATGGAGACCCAGTACTTC. It encodes CASSSGQGAGMETQYF.